This record concerns one TCR beta chain sequence. TCR beta chains were sequenced at survey level with immunoSEQ. TCRdb's table, derived via immunoSEQ multiplex PCR, lists solely in-frame clones and lacks some. The sample has approximately 50,000 clones; 80% to 95% are singletons. After removal of 3 bases from V and 7 bases from J, the junction contained 9 bases not matched to a gene. The CDR3 sequence is 14 residues long. Germline-derived CDR1 and CDR2 are GTSNPN and SVGIG (reference sequence). The receptor was derived from a man between 40 and 49 years old with rheumatoid arthritis. The specimen was PBMCs. V usage is TRBV30 and J usage is TRBJ2-3; 8 nucleotides align to TRBD2. The chain's CDR3 is CAWRAGGGKNTQYF. The CDR3 DNA is TGTGCCTGGAGAGCCGGCGGGGGGAAGAATACGCAGTATTTT.